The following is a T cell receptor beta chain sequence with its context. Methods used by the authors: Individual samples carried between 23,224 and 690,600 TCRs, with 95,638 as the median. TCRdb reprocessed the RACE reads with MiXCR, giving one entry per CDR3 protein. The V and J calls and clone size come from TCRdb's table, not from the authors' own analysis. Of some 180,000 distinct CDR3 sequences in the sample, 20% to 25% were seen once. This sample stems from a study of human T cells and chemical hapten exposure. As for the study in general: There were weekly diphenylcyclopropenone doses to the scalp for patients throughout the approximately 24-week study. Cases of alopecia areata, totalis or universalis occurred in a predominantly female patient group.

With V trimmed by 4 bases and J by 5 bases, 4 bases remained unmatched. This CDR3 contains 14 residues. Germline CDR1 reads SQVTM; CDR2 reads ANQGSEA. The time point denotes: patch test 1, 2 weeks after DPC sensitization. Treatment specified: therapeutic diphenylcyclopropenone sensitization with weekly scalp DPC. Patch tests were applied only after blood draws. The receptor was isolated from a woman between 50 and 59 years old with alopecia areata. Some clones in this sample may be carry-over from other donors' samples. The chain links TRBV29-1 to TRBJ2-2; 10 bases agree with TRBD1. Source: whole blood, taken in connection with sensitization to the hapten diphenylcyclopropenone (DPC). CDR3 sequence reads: CSVVRTGGTGELFF. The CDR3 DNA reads TGCAGCGTTGTTCGGACAGGGGGGACCGGGGAGCTGTTTTTT.